These 2 T cell receptor beta chains were sequenced from one sample in a study of control samples from healthy donors and cancer patients. Using immunoSEQ multiplex PCR, the repertoire was profiled, and TCRdb retains in-frame clones only, with some absent. The sample lists 90,000 to 150,000 clones; roughly 88% were seen once. The sequencing input was blood. The source is a man in his forties in good health.

J is TRBJ2-7 and V is TRBV7-3; D gene unclear. Looked up from germline, CDR1 is SGHTA and CDR2 is FQGTGA. The CDR3 loop spans 13 amino acids. Trimming took off 1 base at V and 9 bases at J, with 13 bases between the two ends. As DNA, the CDR3 is TGTGCCAGCAGCTTAATAGGTTTTACGAGGCAGTACTTC. Translating it yields CASSLIGFTRQYF. Full variable domain (outside the CDR3, taken from reference TRBV7-3 and TRBJ2-7): GAGVSQTPSNKVTEKGKYVELRCDPISGHTALYWYRQSLGQGPEFLIYFQGTGAADDSGLPNDRFFAVRPEGSVSTLKIQRTERGDSAVYLCASSLIGFTRQYFGPGTRLTVT.

J is TRBJ1-1 and V is TRBV5-1; 7 nucleotides agree with TRBD1. Germline loops: CDR1 SGHRS, CDR2 YFSETQ. CDR3 length: 14 residues. After removal of 4 bases from V and 4 bases from J, the junction contained 7 bases not matched to a gene. CDR3 DNA sequence: TGCGCCAGCAGCACCCTGACAGGGAGCACTGAAGCTTTCTTT. Translated: CASSTLTGSTEAFF.